The clone carrying this TCR beta chain occurred a few times. This sample stems from a study of cytomegalovirus exposure and HLA in healthy donors. PCR was performed using 60 Vbeta and 13 Jbeta primers. Only in-frame clones appear in the TCRdb table, and some are missing; sequencing was by immunoSEQ multiplex PCR. The table records 150,000 to 200,000 clones, 82% of them present only once. Germline values: CDR1 MNHNS, CDR2 SASEGT. This CDR3 has 14 amino acids. The V gene lost 6 bases and the J gene lost 4 bases, with 13 bases spanning the gap. Sequenced input: PBMCs. This sequence joins TRBV6-1 and TRBJ1-5, with a possible D match to TRBD1 (6 bases). The receptor was isolated from a girl aged 10 to 17 in good health and CMV-seropositive. The CDR3 here is CASSADRLNQPQHF. The CDR3 bases are TGTGCCAGCAGCGCCGACAGGTTGAATCAGCCCCAGCATTTT.